Listed below are T cell receptor beta chains from one sample, sequenced in a study of cytomegalovirus exposure and HLA in healthy donors. TCRdb keeps only in-frame clones here, not all; method: immunoSEQ multiplex PCR. In the table there are under 150,000 clones, 70% to 90% of which are singletons. Sequences were obtained from PBMCs. The receptors originated from a woman aged 40-49 years in good health and CMV-seropositive. Each CDR3 is given with its conserved first and last residue. D genes are given only for firm matches. Clone size is stated in some rows and not others, as once, few, many or a class when expanded.

TRBJ1-5	NA	TRBV28	NA	TGTGCCAGCAGTTTATGGGGGCAGCCATATCAGCCCCAGCATTTT	CASSLWGQPYQPQHF
TRBJ1-1	NA	TRBV30	NA	TGTGCCTGGAGTTTCGCAGGAACTGAAGCTTTCTTT	CAWSFAGTEAFF
TRBJ2-2	NA	TRBV7-8	NA	TGTGCCAGCAGCTTAGTCCGCAGGACACTGTTCGCGAACACCGGGGAGCTGTTTTTT	CASSLVRRTLFANTGELFF
TRBJ1-2	NA	TRBV6-1	NA	TGCGCCAGCAGTGTGGCAGGGGATAGCTATGGCTACACCTTC	CASSVAGDSYGYTF
TRBJ2-7	NA	TRBV30	NA	TGTGCCTGGAGCCCTGGCTGGGAGCAGTACTTC	CAWSPGWEQYF
TRBJ2-5	NA	TRBV7-9	NA	TGTGCCAGCAGCAGCCGACATATAGAGACCCAGTACTTC	CASSSRHIETQYF
TRBJ2-6	NA	TRBV19	NA	TGTGCCAGTAGTCCCTCCCGCGGCTCTGGGGCCAACGTCCTGACTTTC	CASSPSRGSGANVLTF
TRBJ1-5	NA	TRBV7-8	NA	TGTGCCAGCAGCTTAGGAGGGATGAGCAATCAGCCCCAGCATTTT	CASSLGGMSNQPQHF
TRBJ2-5	NA	TRBV9	TRBD1	TGTGCCAGCAGCGGACCCGGGACAGGGGTCGAGACCCAGTACTTC	CASSGPGTGVETQYF
TRBJ1-1	NA	TRBV7-2	TRBD1	TGTGCCAGCAGCTTAGGCGGGACAGCAAACACTGAAGCTTTCTTT	CASSLGGTANTEAFF
TRBJ2-5	NA	TRBV7-9	TRBD2	TGTGCCAGCAGTTCTGCTAGCGGGGGTAGGGAGACCCAGTACTTC	CASSSASGGRETQYF
TRBJ1-5	NA	TRBV18	NA	TGTGCCAGCTCACCAGGGCAGTATAGCAATCAGCCCCAGCATTTT	CASSPGQYSNQPQHF
TRBJ2-1	NA	TRBV5-1	NA	TGCGCCAGCAGCTTGGCGGGGGAGAGGAATGAGCAGTTCTTC	CASSLAGERNEQFF
TRBJ1-2	NA	TRBV5-1	TRBD1	TGCGCCAGCAGCCAACCGGGACAGGAATATGGCTACACCTTC	CASSQPGQEYGYTF
TRBJ2-1	NA	TRBV5-1	TRBD2	TGCGCCAGCAGCTTGAGTGGGACTAGCGGGGGGGCCTACAATGAGCAGTTCTTC	CASSLSGTSGGAYNEQFF
TRBJ2-2	once	TRBV2	TRBD2	TGTGCCAGCAGTGAGTCGACTAGCGGCACCGGGGAGCTGTTTTTT	CASSESTSGTGELFF
TRBJ2-3	once	TRBV5-1	NA	TGCGCCAGCAGCATTCGACAGACTGGCACAGATACGCAGTATTTT	CASSIRQTGTDTQYF
TRBJ2-7	NA	TRBV4-1	TRBD2	TGCGCCAGCAGCCAAGTTTGGGGGGGAGACGGGAGAGCCTACGAGCAGTACTTC	CASSQVWGGDGRAYEQYF
TRBJ2-7	NA	TRBV28	NA	TGTGCCAGCAGTACGCGGGTCGACGAGCAGTACTTC	CASSTRVDEQYF
TRBJ1-1	few	TRBV28	TRBD1	TGTGCCAGCAGTCAAAGGGGGCAGGGGATCACTGAAGCTTTCTTT	CASSQRGQGITEAFF
TRBJ2-1	once	TRBV6-1	TRBD2	TGTGCCAGCAGTGAAGGGCATGGGCGGGGGGTCTACAATGAGCAGTTCTTC	CASSEGHGRGVYNEQFF
TRBJ1-1	NA	TRBV7-5	NA	TGTGCCAGAAGGTGGGACAGTTTGAACACTGAAGCTTTCTTT	CARRWDSLNTEAFF
TRBJ2-5	NA	TRBV5-1	NA	TGCGCCAGCAGCCTCACAGGGAAAGAGACCCAGTACTTC	CASSLTGKETQYF
TRBJ1-1	NA	TRBV7-9	TRBD1	TGTGCCAGCCGGCCCCGGGACAGCCTGAATACTGAAGCTTTCTTT	CASRPRDSLNTEAFF
TRBJ1-5	NA	TRBV27	NA	TGTGCCAGCAGCCCCCTTTTGAGCCAGCCCCAGCATTTT	CASSPLLSQPQHF
TRBJ2-5	NA	TRBV4-2	TRBD2	TGTGCCAGCAGCCGGGGACTAGCCCACCCGGGGACCCAGTACTTC	CASSRGLAHPGTQYF